This TCR beta chain was observed in a study of multiple sclerosis patients with progressive multifocal leukoencephalopathy. Study-level results: Before and during natalizumab, the clones expanded at PML already existed.

The assay was run at survey level. Spiked into each PCR were synthetic inline TR CDR3 controls of all V-J pairings. Using immunoSEQ multiplex PCR, the repertoire was profiled, and TCRdb retains in-frame clones only, with some absent. The top ten hold about 1.3% of the sample, which has under 30,000 clones, almost 90% seen once. Time point meaning: approximately 11 months of natalizumab therapy. Every listed patient previously received interferon beta; all PML patients were women. V lost 4 bases and J 0 bases, leaving 10 bases between the germline ends. Per germline, CDR1 SGHNT and CDR2 YYREEE (reference sequence). This CDR3 contains 14 residues. Note on this clone: Its matching antigen is unknown.

The receptor was derived from a human donor with multiple sclerosis. Material: PBMCs, obtained from a patient treated with natalizumab. This chain connects TRBV5-4 to TRBJ1-1; D remains unclear. Written as DNA, the CDR3 is TGTGCCAGCAGCCCTAAATTCATGAACACTGAAGCTTTCTTT. Amino acids: CASSPKFMNTEAFF.